This passage covers 21 T cell receptor beta chains from one sample sequenced in a study of blood T cell repertoires in COVID-19. Data came from immunoSEQ multiplex PCR; TCRdb stores just in-frame clones and leaves some out. The table lists about 72,000 clones, 85% to 95% of them singletons. The sequenced sample consisted of peripheral blood. These receptors all come from a woman in her sixties or seventies with active COVID-19.

This clone has only one observation. The chain combines TRBV7-2 with TRBJ1-4; D may be TRBD1 (5 bases). V gave up 4 bases and J gave up 3 bases, with 12 bases separating them. The CDR3 is 15 amino acids. CDR1 SGHTA and CDR2 FQGNSA come from the germline V gene. The CDR3 coding sequence is TGTGCCAGCAGCTGGACGGGGGGTGCTAATGAAAAACTGTTTTTT. Its protein is CASSWTGGANEKLFF.

This chain joins TRBV30 and TRBJ2-7; 9 bases fit TRBD1. Germline CDR1 and CDR2: GTSNPN and SVGIG (reference sequence). Losses at the gene ends were 0 bases for V and 6 bases for J; bases not matched to a gene: 6. CDR3 length: 14 amino acids. The CDR3 region is CAWSVHRGQFEQYF. The CDR3 nucleotides are TGTGCCTGGAGTGTACACAGGGGGCAGTTCGAGCAGTACTTC.

The chain carries TRBV5-1 and TRBJ2-2, with 11 positions matching TRBD1. The CDR3 length is 17 residues. J was trimmed by 0 bases and V by 5 bases; bases with no gene match: 6. CDR1 and CDR2 from the germline V gene are SGHRS and YFSETQ. Written as DNA, the CDR3 is TGCGCCAGCAGTTACGGGACAGGGGGAGCGAACACCGGGGAGCTGTTTTTT. Its protein product is CASSYGTGGANTGELFF.

This clone has just one count. The chain recombines TRBV3-1 (or the pseudogene TRBV3-2) with TRBJ2-7, with TRBD2 matching over 10 bases. This CDR3 is 14 amino acids long. CDR1 is LGHDT, CDR2 YNNKEL, per germline (reference sequence). J was trimmed by 8 bases and V by 4 bases; bases with no gene match: 8. The CDR3: CASSLLAGDGKQYF. CDR3 DNA sequence: TGTGCCAGCAGCCTTCTAGCGGGAGACGGGAAGCAGTACTTC.

The CDR3 region has the DNA TGCGCCAGCAGCTTGCAGACAGGGGGCACCGGGGAGCTGTTTTTT. As protein: CASSLQTGGTGELFF. The chain joins TRBV5-1 to TRBJ2-2, with 9 bases aligning to TRBD1. V lost 1 base and J lost 4; bases outside the gene matches: 2. The CDR3 length is 15 residues. Per the germline V gene, CDR1 is SGHRS and CDR2 is YFSETQ.

This clone was observed once. The CDR3 protein is CASSASTPETQYF. Here the CDR3 DNA reads TGTGCCAGCAGTGCCTCCACTCCCGAGACCCAGTACTTC. This chain joins TRBV28 and TRBJ2-5; D gene ambiguous. CDR3 length: 13 amino acids. V was trimmed by 5 bases and J by 5 bases, leaving 12 bases between them. CDR1 MDHEN and CDR2 SYDVKM come from the germline V gene.

This clone was observed once. The chain recombines TRBV27 with TRBJ1-1; D possibly corresponds to TRBD1 (5 bases). Germline values: CDR1 MNHEY, CDR2 SMNVEV (reference sequence). The V end was cut by 4 bases, the J end by 3 bases, with 9 bases between. The CDR3 is 13 residues long. This CDR3 reads CASSYWGDTEAFF. Written as DNA, the CDR3 is TGTGCCAGCAGTTATTGGGGGGACACTGAAGCTTTCTTT.

The chain is built from TRBV18 and TRBJ2-7; perhaps TRBD1 as D (5 bases). The CDR3 totals 13 residues. Per germline, CDR1 KGHSH and CDR2 LQKENI. V lost 6 bases and J 0 bases, leaving 9 bases between the germline ends. The CDR3 sequence: CASSTQASYEQYF. The CDR3 region has the DNA TGTGCCAGCTCCACACAGGCCTCCTACGAGCAGTACTTC.

J is TRBJ2-1 and V is TRBV29-1, with 9 bases lining up with TRBD2. The CDR3 contains 15 residues. From germline, CDR1 is SQVTM and CDR2 ANQGSEA. V dropped 6 bases and J dropped 5; count of bases not matched to a gene: 11. The CDR3 reads CSVGAGGRGNNEQFF. CDR3 nucleotides: TGCAGCGTCGGCGCGGGCGGGAGGGGCAACAATGAGCAGTTCTTC.

The table lists this clone with a count of one. The V gene is TRBV9, the J gene TRBJ2-1, with unresolved D. In germline, CDR1 is SGDLS, CDR2 YYNGEE. The V end was cut by 1 base, the J end by 0 bases, with 8 bases between. This CDR3 is built from 15 residues. The CDR3 nucleotides read TGTGCCAGCAGCGTAATTGAGAACTCCTACAATGAGCAGTTCTTC. As protein: CASSVIENSYNEQFF.

The chain has TRBV4-1 and TRBJ1-1, with a weak D call TRBD1 (6 bases). Germline V gene lookup returns CDR1 MGHRA and CDR2 YSYEKL. V was shortened by 4 bases and J by 1 base, with 16 bases between the two germline ends. The CDR3 covers 16 residues. The CDR3 DNA is TGCGCCAGCAGCCGCGCACGGACAGATTCGAACACTGAAGCTTTCTTT. This sequence encodes CASSRARTDSNTEAFF.

About this clone itself: The sample holds other DNA sequences that translate to the same CDR3. V gene TRBV5-1 combines with J gene TRBJ1-1, with 7 bases matching TRBD1. J gave up 1 base and V 2 bases, and 2 bases lay outside the gene matches. The V gene's germline CDR1 is SGHRS and CDR2 YFSETQ. There are 14 residues in the CDR3. The CDR3 bases are TGCGCCAGCAGCTTCGGGGACAGGAACACTGAAGCTTTCTTT. Encoded protein: CASSFGDRNTEAFF.

The rearrangement links TRBV7-2 to TRBJ2-3; D possibly corresponds to TRBD2 (5 bases). The CDR3 contains 14 residues. Germline values: CDR1 SGHTA, CDR2 FQGNSA. Trimming pared 8 bases from V and 1 base from J, leaving 13 bases between. CDR3 nucleotide sequence: TGTGCCAGCGGGCGGGCGGACCGCACAGATACGCAGTATTTT. Translation gives CASGRADRTDTQYF.

This clone was seen once. This rearrangement joins TRBV4-1 to TRBJ2-1, with 7 bases matching TRBD2. V was pared by 3 bases and J by 6 bases, with 8 bases of the junction left unmatched. In germline, CDR1 is MGHRA, CDR2 YSYEKL. The CDR3 has 15 amino acids. CDR3 DNA: TGCGCCAGCAGCCAGAGAATGGCTAGCGGCAATGAGCAGTTCTTC. This sequence encodes CASSQRMASGNEQFF.

CDR3 sequence: CASGKAGGGTGELFF. CDR3 sequence (DNA): TGTGCCAGCGGTAAAGCGGGAGGTGGCACCGGGGAGCTGTTTTTT. J is TRBJ2-2 and V is TRBV3-1 (or the pseudogene TRBV3-2); 9 nucleotides agree with TRBD2. Germline V gene sequence: CDR1 LGHDT, CDR2 YNNKEL (reference sequence). The CDR3 sequence is 15 residues long. Trimming took 8 bases from V and 4 from J; bases not matched to a gene: 8.

CDR3 sequence: CASSNRIDNEQFF. The DNA of the CDR3 is TGCGCCAGCAGCAACAGGATAGACAATGAGCAGTTCTTC. V gene TRBV5-1 combines with J gene TRBJ2-1; D possibly corresponds to TRBD1 (5 bases). The CDR3 consists of 13 residues. V lost 4 bases and J 5 bases, leaving 10 bases between the germline ends. The germline V gene has CDR1 SGHRS and CDR2 YFSETQ.

V usage is TRBV19 and J usage is TRBJ2-2; D possibly corresponds to TRBD2 (6 bases). The germline gives CDR1 LNHDA, CDR2 SQIVND (reference sequence). The CDR3 is 16 residues long. V lost 4 bases and J 2 bases, leaving 14 bases between the germline ends. CDR3 protein: CASSTTFGSNTGELFF. The CDR3 DNA sequence: TGTGCCAGTAGTACCACTTTCGGGAGCAACACCGGGGAGCTGTTTTTT.

The V call is TRBV19, the J call TRBJ2-3; 8 bases are shared with TRBD1. V shed 5 bases and J 4 bases; nucleotides not matched to a gene: 8. The CDR3 sequence is 15 residues long. CDR1 is LNHDA and CDR2 is SQIVND in the germline V gene (reference sequence). CDR3 loop: CASSETGDNSDTQYF. CDR3 coding DNA: TGTGCCAGTAGTGAGACAGGGGACAACTCAGATACGCAGTATTTT.

The chain is built from TRBV5-6 and TRBJ2-7; perhaps TRBD1 as D (5 bases). Trimming cost V 2 bases and J 4 bases, with 13 bases left between them. Per germline, CDR1 SGHDT and CDR2 YYEEEE. The CDR3 runs 14 residues. CDR3 bases: TGTGCCAGCAGCTTTCCCAGGGTCCTGTACGAGCAGTACTTC. The encoded protein is CASSFPRVLYEQYF.

This clone is a singleton in its sample. The chain's CDR3 is CASGRDRGPWELFF. DNA of the CDR3: TGTGCCAGCGGCCGGGACAGGGGTCCCTGGGAGCTGTTTTTT. This chain connects TRBV2 to TRBJ2-2; TRBD1 matches at 10 bases. CDR3 length equals 14 residues. CDR1 SNHLY and CDR2 FYNNEI come from the germline V gene. The trim removed 8 bases at V and 9 bases at J, leaving 9 bases unmatched.

This clone showed up just a few times. The genes are TRBV5-4 and TRBJ2-7, with TRBD1 identical over 8 bases. The CDR3 runs 15 residues. The V gene end was trimmed by 3 bases and the J gene end by 1 base; junction bases not matched to a gene: 6. Germline V gene sequence: CDR1 SGHNT, CDR2 YYREEE (reference sequence). In nucleotides, the CDR3 is TGTGCCAGCAGCTACGGACAGGGACGATCCTACGAGCAGTACTTC. Its translation: CASSYGQGRSYEQYF.